The clone carrying this T cell receptor beta chain was observed a handful of times. These data belong to a study of T-cell memory formation after mild COVID-19. The overall study: The TCR clusters were mostly specific to one donor.

The CDR3 has 13 residues. CDR1 is SGHVS, CDR2 FQNEAQ, per germline. Between the trimmed V and J ends, which lost 1 base and 6 bases, there was a span of 10 bases. TCRdb itself ran the 5' RACE reads through MiXCR, one entry per CDR3 protein. The data hold 150,000 or so distinct CDR3 sequences, with less than 25% observed a single time. The TCR was taken from an adult woman who had mild COVID-19 (a few samples of this study predate the infection). Cell type and time point are not known. V is TRBV7-8 and J is TRBJ2-7, with D possibly being TRBD2 (5 bases). The material sequenced was PBMCs or a T cell subset sorted from them (not recorded which). CDR3 sequence: CASSLDAGIEQYF. CDR3 bases: TGTGCCAGCAGCTTAGATGCCGGGATCGAGCAGTACTTC.